This T cell receptor beta chain derives from a study of blood T cell repertoires in COVID-19. CDR1 is SGHNT and CDR2 is YENEEA in the germline V gene. The CDR3 is made up of 16 amino acids. V was clipped by 4 bases and J by 1 base, with 15 bases between them. Method: immunoSEQ multiplex PCR; TCRdb's copy keeps in-frame clones and lacks some. The sample includes about 98,000 clones, around 81% of them seen just once. Material for sequencing was peripheral blood. The rearrangement joins TRBV11-3 to TRBJ2-3; a weak D match, TRBD1 (7 bases). The origin of this receptor is a man in his fifties or sixties with acute or convalescent COVID-19. CDR3 in DNA: TGTGCCAGCAGCTATCGCGGAGGGACAGGCACAGATACGCAGTATTTT. Encoded protein: CASSYRGGTGTDTQYF. Variable domain in full (rest from reference TRBV11-3 and TRBJ2-3): EAGVVQSPRYKIIEKKQPVAFWCNPISGHNTLYWYLQNLGQGPELLIRYENEEAVDDSQLPKDRFSAERLKGVDSTLKIQPAELGDSAVYLCASSYRGGTGTDTQYFGPGTRLTVL.